Below, 22 T cell receptor beta chains from the same sample are listed, as sequenced in a study of T cells in localized non-small cell lung cancer. Using immunoSEQ multiplex PCR, the repertoire was profiled, and TCRdb retains in-frame clones only, with some absent. The sample lists roughly 58,000 clones, roughly 81% occurring once. This sample comprised PBMCs, obtained before any cancer treatment. These receptors were obtained from a man aged 40 to 70 with stage II lung adenocarcinoma.

V gene TRBV27 combines with J gene TRBJ1-2; the match to TRBD1 covers 7 bases. V was clipped by 2 bases and J by 8 bases; unmatched bases: 8. Germline values: CDR1 MNHEY, CDR2 SMNVEV (reference sequence). The CDR3 is 14 amino acids. The CDR3 here is CASSLEGAGRGYTF. Here the CDR3 DNA reads TGTGCCAGCAGTTTAGAGGGGGCGGGGAGGGGCTACACCTTC.

The rearrangement links TRBV5-6 to TRBJ2-2; D uncertain. Germline loops: CDR1 SGHDT, CDR2 YYEEEE. Deletions cut 0 bases from V and 1 base from J, with 7 bases between. This CDR3 is built from 15 residues. The CDR3 here is CASSLGHLNTGELFF. The CDR3 DNA is TGTGCCAGCAGCTTGGGACACCTGAACACCGGGGAGCTGTTTTTT.

The chain links TRBV6-5 to TRBJ1-1; weak D call: TRBD1 (6 bases). Germline V gives CDR1 MNHEY, CDR2 SVGAGI. The V end was cut by 10 bases, the J end by 0 bases, with 9 bases between. The length of the CDR3 is 12 residues. The CDR3 protein is CATQGMNTEAFF. The DNA for the CDR3 is TGTGCCACCCAGGGGATGAACACTGAAGCTTTCTTT.

The chain carries TRBV6-6 and TRBJ1-2, with TRBD1 identical over 9 bases. The CDR3 consists of 15 residues. Unmatched junction bases numbered 9, after V lost 6 bases and J lost 4 bases. CDR1 is MNHNY and CDR2 is SVGAGI in the germline V gene (reference sequence). The CDR3 nucleotides are TGTGCCAGCAGCGACGGGACAGGGAGAGGCTATGGCTACACCTTC. This translates into CASSDGTGRGYGYTF.

The gene calls are TRBV4-1 and TRBJ2-3, with TRBD2 identical over 12 bases. Trimming cost V 1 base and J 6 bases; bases outside gene matches: 5. Per germline, CDR1 MGHRA and CDR2 YSYEKL. The CDR3 is 16 amino acids. This chain's CDR3 is CASSQGTSGELDTQYF. CDR3 nucleotide sequence: TGCGCCAGCAGCCAAGGGACTAGCGGGGAGTTGGATACGCAGTATTTT.

This clone was seen a single time. The chain combines TRBV7-9 with TRBJ2-1; D is ambiguous. Germline V lookup: CDR1 SEHNR, CDR2 FQNEAQ (reference sequence). The germline V and J ends were trimmed by 4 bases and 0 bases, with 16 bases remaining between them. This CDR3 spans 17 amino acids. CDR3 in DNA: TGTGCCAGCAGCTCCCTAAAACTTCCGAGCTCCTACAATGAGCAGTTCTTC. It is translated as CASSSLKLPSSYNEQFF.

The chain joins TRBV6-5 to TRBJ2-2; 8 bases map to TRBD2. This CDR3 is built from 14 residues. Germline V gives CDR1 MNHEY, CDR2 SVGAGI. V gave up 2 bases and J gave up 4 bases; unmatched junction bases: 0. The CDR3 nucleotides are TGTGCCAGCAGTTACGGACTAGCCACCGGGGAGCTGTTTTTT. Amino acids: CASSYGLATGELFF.

This sequence joins TRBV5-6 and TRBJ1-1; maybe TRBD1 (6 bases). V lost 1 base, J lost 4 bases, and 14 bases lay in between. CDR3 length: 15 residues. Germline-derived CDR1 and CDR2 are SGHDT and YYEEEE. The DNA for the CDR3 is TGTGCCAGCAGCTTGAGTCTCTCGGGGGCCACTGAAGCTTTCTTT. Translating gives CASSLSLSGATEAFF.

This chain connects TRBV5-4 to TRBJ2-5; 9 nucleotides line up with TRBD1. The ends lost 1 base at V and 5 bases at J; junction bases unmatched: 9. The CDR3 covers 16 residues. The V gene's germline CDR1 is SGHNT and CDR2 YYREEE (reference sequence). This chain's CDR3 is CASSLTHRGLRETQYF. In DNA form, the CDR3 reads TGTGCCAGCAGCTTGACCCACAGGGGGCTCAGGGAGACCCAGTACTTC.

This chain joins TRBV11-2 and TRBJ1-2; D might be TRBD1 (6 bases). The CDR3 is made up of 15 amino acids. Germline V lookup: CDR1 SGHAT, CDR2 FQNNGV. V was shortened by 1 base and J by 8 bases, with 17 bases between the two germline ends. The CDR3 DNA reads as TGTGCCAGCAGCTTAGGTCCTCGGGGGGGCATCGGCTACACCTTC. This encodes CASSLGPRGGIGYTF. Using reference TRBV11-2 and TRBJ1-2 for the parts outside the CDR3, the full variable domain is EAGVAQSPRYKIIEKRQSVAFWCNPISGHATLYWYQQILGQGPKLLIQFQNNGVVDDSQLPKDRFSAERLKGVDSTLKIQPAKLEDSAVYLCASSLGPRGGIGYTFGSGTRLTVV.

V and J are TRBV18 and TRBJ2-1; TRBD2 aligns across 11 bases. Looked up from germline, CDR1 is KGHSH and CDR2 is LQKENI. This CDR3 spans 15 amino acids. V lost 3 bases, J lost 3 bases, and 1 base stayed unmatched. CDR3 DNA: TGTGCCAGCTCACCGACTAGCGGGAACTACAATGAGCAGTTCTTC. Amino acids: CASSPTSGNYNEQFF.

The chain couples TRBV10-3 to TRBJ1-1, with TRBD1 as a possible D gene (6 bases). Between the trimmed V and J ends, which lost 7 bases and 0 bases, there was a span of 12 bases. CDR3 length equals 14 residues. Germline CDR1 ENHRY, CDR2 SYGVKD. CDR3 region: CAIKGGGMNTEAFF. CDR3 DNA: TGTGCCATCAAAGGGGGGGGAATGAACACTGAAGCTTTCTTT.

This chain uses TRBV7-9 with TRBJ2-7; a weak D match, TRBD2 (6 bases). V lost 8 bases and J 2 bases, leaving 13 bases between the germline ends. The CDR3 extends over 13 amino acids. Germline assignment: CDR1 SEHNR and CDR2 FQNEAQ (reference sequence). CDR3 sequence: CASATASAYEQYF. As DNA, the CDR3 is TGTGCCAGCGCGACAGCTAGCGCCTACGAGCAGTACTTC.

The chain couples TRBV6-1 to TRBJ2-7; the D gene is possibly TRBD1 (6 bases). The V and J ends lost 2 bases and 6 bases respectively, with 23 bases between them. The CDR3 runs 17 residues. CDR1 and CDR2 (germline): MNHNS, SASEGT. CDR3 nucleotides: TGTGCCAGCAGTGAATTCGAATTTGGACAGATCCTTCTCGAGCAGTACTTC. It yields the protein CASSEFEFGQILLEQYF.

The J gene is TRBJ1-1, the V gene TRBV7-2; the D is unclear. Trimming stripped 4 bases from V and 4 bases from J, with 10 bases between. CDR3 length: 13 amino acids. Germline CDR1 reads SGHTA; CDR2 reads FQGNSA. The CDR3 protein is CASSSYLSTEAFF. CDR3 nucleotides: TGTGCCAGCAGCTCCTATCTCTCCACTGAAGCTTTCTTT.

V gene TRBV11-2 combines with J gene TRBJ2-1; the match to TRBD2 covers 12 bases. V lost 4 bases and J lost 16; bases outside the gene matches: 11. The CDR3 runs 14 residues. The germline gives CDR1 SGHAT, CDR2 FQNNGV. Here the CDR3 DNA reads TGTGCCAGCAGCTCCCCTCGGCTAGCGGGAGGGCGATTCTTC. Protein sequence: CASSSPRLAGGRFF.

The genes are TRBV18 and TRBJ1-1, with 8 bases fitting TRBD1. The CDR3 is 17 residues long. The germline CDR1 and CDR2 sequences are KGHSH and LQKENI. Trimming took 2 bases from V and 3 from J; bases not matched to a gene: 11. The CDR3 spells CASSPRQGAIGYTEAFF. In nucleotides, the CDR3 is TGTGCCAGCTCACCAAGGCAGGGGGCGATTGGGTACACTGAAGCTTTCTTT.

The chain recombines TRBV7-3 with TRBJ2-1; D possibly uses TRBD1 or TRBD2 (5 bases each). V gave up 5 bases and J gave up 7 bases, with 15 bases separating them. The germline CDR1 and CDR2 sequences are SGHTA and FQGTGA. The CDR3 length is 14 residues. The CDR3 is CASSATGRGNEQFF. The CDR3 bases are TGTGCCAGCAGCGCCACGGGGCGTGGGAATGAGCAGTTCTTC.

The rearrangement links TRBV5-6 to TRBJ1-5; TRBD1 is a possible D gene (5 bases). This CDR3 is 15 amino acids long. With 3 bases removed from V and 7 bases from J, the gap between germline ends came to 17 bases. CDR1 SGHDT and CDR2 YYEEEE come from the germline V gene. DNA for the CDR3: TGTGCCAGCAGCTCGATGACTCAGGGTGTGCAGCCCCAGCATTTT. As protein: CASSSMTQGVQPQHF.

The rearrangement joins TRBV18 to TRBJ2-5; tentatively, D is TRBD1 or TRBD2 (5 bases each). V was clipped by 3 bases and J by 2 bases, with 10 bases between them. The germline gives CDR1 KGHSH, CDR2 LQKENI. The CDR3 consists of 14 residues. The CDR3 nucleotides read TGTGCCAGCTCACCCTCCGGGACGCAAGAGACCCAGTACTTC. Its protein product is CASSPSGTQETQYF.

This clone appeared a few times. This chain connects TRBV12-5 to TRBJ2-7; 8 bases line up with TRBD2. The CDR3 contains 14 residues. The germline V gene encodes CDR1 LGHNT and CDR2 FRNRAP. The J segment lost 0 bases and the V segment lost 7 bases, leaving 5 bases of the junction unmatched. CDR3 sequence: CASVPSGYSYEQYF. The CDR3, as DNA: TGTGCTAGTGTCCCTAGCGGGTACTCCTACGAGCAGTACTTC.

V and J are TRBV5-8 and TRBJ2-3, with TRBD1 matching 9 bases. From germline, CDR1 is SGHTS and CDR2 YDEGEE. J was trimmed by 3 bases and V by 0 bases; bases with no gene match: 8. This CDR3 has 17 residues. CDR3 amino acids: CASSLGGQGAWTDTQYF. The CDR3 DNA follows: TGTGCCAGCAGCTTGGGGGGACAGGGAGCCTGGACAGATACGCAGTATTTT. Complete variable domain (other parts from reference TRBV5-8 and TRBJ2-3): EAGVTQSPTHLIKTRGQQATLRCSPISGHTSVYWYQQALGLGLQFLLWYDEGEERNRGNFPPRFSGRQFPNYSSELNVNALELEDSALYLCASSLGGQGAWTDTQYFGPGTRLTVL.